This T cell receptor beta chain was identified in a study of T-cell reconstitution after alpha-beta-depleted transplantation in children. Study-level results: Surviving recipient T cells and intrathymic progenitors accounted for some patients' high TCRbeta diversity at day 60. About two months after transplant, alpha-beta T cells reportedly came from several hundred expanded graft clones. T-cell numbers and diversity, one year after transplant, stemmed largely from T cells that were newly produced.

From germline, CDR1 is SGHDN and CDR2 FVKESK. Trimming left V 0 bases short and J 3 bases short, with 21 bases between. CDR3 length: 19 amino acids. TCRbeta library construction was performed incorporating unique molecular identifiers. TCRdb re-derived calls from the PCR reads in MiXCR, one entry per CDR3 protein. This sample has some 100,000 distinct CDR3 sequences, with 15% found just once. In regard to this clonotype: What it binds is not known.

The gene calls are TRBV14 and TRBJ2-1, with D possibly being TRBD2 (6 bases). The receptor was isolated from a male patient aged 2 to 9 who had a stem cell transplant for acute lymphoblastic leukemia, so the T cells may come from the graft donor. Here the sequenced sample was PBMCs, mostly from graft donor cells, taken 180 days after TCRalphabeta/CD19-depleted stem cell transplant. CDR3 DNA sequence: TGTGCCAGCAGCCAAGATGAGGGGATATGGGGAGGAAACTACAATGAGCAGTTCTTC. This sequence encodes CASSQDEGIWGGNYNEQFF.